This T cell receptor beta chain was captured in a study of CD8+CD57+ T cells in acquired aplastic anemia. Study context: On average, sorted CD4+ and CD8+ cells gave 3.2 ug of DNA.

For CDR3 and TCR beta VDJ profiling, genomic DNA was the template used. One entry per CDR3 protein results from TCRdb running MiXCR on the reads. The sample shows approximately 300,000 distinct CDR3 sequences, roughly 61% of them seen only once. Worth noting for this clonotype: No antigen is known for it.

It was patients with CD8+CD57+ cell expansion by flow cytometry who were chosen for sequencing. The CDR3 has 12 amino acids. From germline, CDR1 is SEHNR and CDR2 FQNEAQ (reference sequence). V was trimmed by 4 bases and J by 6 bases, leaving 10 bases between them. Study observations and caveats: No significant patient-versus-control difference appeared in CD8+ Simpson's diversity.

The specimen was sorted CD4+, CD8+, or CD8+CD57+ T cells (not recorded which) from PBMCs. The source of this sequence is a human donor with aplastic anemia. The J gene is TRBJ2-7, the V gene TRBV7-9; a weak D match, TRBD2 (5 bases). The DNA of the CDR3 is TGTGCCAGCAGCTGGACTGCAGCCGAGCAGTACTTC. Protein: CASSWTAAEQYF.